Below are 30 T cell receptor beta chains sequenced from a single sample in a study of T cell changes during pregnancy in multiple sclerosis (dated by TCRdb to between 2018 and 2020). Library prep was done by the immunoSEQ multiplex PCR assay. Here the immuneACCESS table is served through TCRdb, limited to in-frame sequences with V and J called. Missing clones are a known gap in these copies; in checked studies unresolved V genes cover under half, and the rest lacks a known reason. This sample comprises around 100,000 clones, around 90% of them detected only once. Less than 2% of the sample goes to the ten largest clones. The sample in question was peripheral blood, obtained in the third trimester of pregnancy. These receptors all come from a female donor with multiple sclerosis, enrolled in a pregnancy study.

This chain links TRBV7-3 with TRBJ2-7; D ambiguous. Germline values: CDR1 SGHTA, CDR2 FQGTGA. The CDR3 contains 14 residues. V lost 2 bases and J 1 base, leaving 9 bases between the germline ends. CDR3 sequence: CASSLSRISYEQYF. DNA for the CDR3: TGTGCCAGCAGCTTATCGAGGATTTCCTACGAGCAGTACTTC.

The rearrangement uses TRBV5-5 and TRBJ1-2; D is possibly TRBD1 (6 bases). CDR1 and CDR2 (germline): SGHKS, YYEKEE (reference sequence). The CDR3 runs to 15 residues. V lost 7 bases and J lost 4, with 20 bases in between. The CDR3 region has the DNA TGTGCCAGCTTTCTAAAGGACAGCCGGGGCTATGGCTACACCTTC. Encoded protein: CASFLKDSRGYGYTF.

This chain links TRBV9 with TRBJ2-7; no definite D call. The V gene's germline CDR1 is SGDLS and CDR2 YYNGEE. CDR3 length: 14 residues. V lost 4 bases to trimming and J lost 2 bases, with 13 bases between them. DNA for the CDR3: TGTGCCAGCAGCACAGACACCGTGGCCTACGAGCAGTACTTC. Its translation is CASSTDTVAYEQYF.

This chain joins TRBV19 and TRBJ2-1; TRBD2 matches at 8 bases. This CDR3 is built from 15 residues. V lost 5 bases to trimming and J lost 3 bases; unmatched junction nucleotides: 6. Germline-derived CDR1 and CDR2 are LNHDA and SQIVND (reference sequence). DNA for the CDR3: TGTGCCAGTAGTGCCAGCGGGGGCTTCTACAATGAGCAGTTCTTC. This sequence encodes CASSASGGFYNEQFF.

The rearrangement uses TRBV28 and TRBJ2-7; D may be TRBD2 (5 bases). Germline CDR1 and CDR2: MDHEN and SYDVKM. V lost 4 bases and J 1 base, leaving 20 bases between the germline ends. The CDR3 has 17 residues. The CDR3 region is CASSYSGLGARSYEQYF. As DNA, the CDR3 is TGTGCCAGCAGTTACTCAGGACTGGGCGCACGGTCCTACGAGCAGTACTTC.

The V and J genes are TRBV6-1 and TRBJ1-4; no definite D call. This CDR3 contains 15 residues. Germline lookup yields CDR1 MNHNS and CDR2 SASEGT. V lost 0 bases and J lost 2, with 7 bases in between. CDR3 protein: CASSEAGQTNEKLFF. The CDR3 region has the DNA TGTGCCAGCAGTGAAGCTGGGCAGACTAATGAAAAACTGTTTTTT.

The chain recombines TRBV10-3 with TRBJ1-1, with D perhaps TRBD1 (6 bases). The CDR3 contains 15 residues. Deletions cut 7 bases from V and 2 bases from J, with 17 bases between. Germline V CDR1 and CDR2: ENHRY, SYGVKD. In DNA form, the CDR3 reads TGTGCCATCAACAAACAGGGCGGTGGAAACACTGAAGCTTTCTTT. Its translation is CAINKQGGGNTEAFF.

The chain is built from TRBV4-2 and TRBJ2-7; 10 nucleotides match TRBD1. With 6 bases clipped from V and 1 base from J, the junction kept 6 bases outside the gene matches. The CDR3 has 15 residues. CDR1 LGHNA and CDR2 YNFKEQ come from the germline V gene. The CDR3 DNA reads TGTGCCAGCAGGAAGACAGGGGGCGTTTCCTACGAGCAGTACTTC. Protein sequence: CASRKTGGVSYEQYF.

The chain uses TRBV5-4 and TRBJ2-7; 7 nucleotides match TRBD2. Germline V gene lookup returns CDR1 SGHNT and CDR2 YYREEE (reference sequence). The CDR3 loop spans 16 amino acids. V lost 0 bases and J lost 0; bases outside the gene matches: 6. The CDR3 is CASSLGTPSGSYEQYF. The CDR3 DNA reads as TGTGCCAGCAGCTTGGGGACGCCTAGCGGCTCCTACGAGCAGTACTTC.

This chain uses TRBV5-1 with TRBJ2-3; D not resolved. Germline values: CDR1 SGHRS, CDR2 YFSETQ. The CDR3 sequence is 14 residues long. Trimming pared 0 bases from V and 6 bases from J, leaving 11 bases between. Here the CDR3 DNA reads TGCGCCAGCAGCTTGGCTGGCCAGGCGGATACGCAGTATTTT. This translates into CASSLAGQADTQYF. Variable domain in full (rest from reference TRBV5-1 and TRBJ2-3): KAGVTQTPRYLIKTRGQQVTLSCSPISGHRSVSWYQQTPGQGLQFLFEYFSETQRNKGNFPGRFSGRQFSNSRSEMNVSTLELGDSALYLCASSLAGQADTQYFGPGTRLTVL.

J is TRBJ1-2 and V is TRBV7-2; D gene uncertain. Per germline, CDR1 SGHTA and CDR2 FQGNSA. The CDR3 runs to 13 residues. V was shortened by 4 bases and J by 13 bases, with 19 bases between the two germline ends. CDR3: CASSSNLVRSGTF. CDR3 coding DNA: TGTGCCAGCAGCTCAAATCTGGTTAGGAGCGGCACCTTC.

The rearrangement links TRBV30 to TRBJ1-1, with TRBD1 matching 9 bases. J lost 5 bases, V lost 3 bases, and 4 bases had no gene match. The CDR3 extends over 13 amino acids. Germline loops: CDR1 GTSNPN, CDR2 SVGIG (reference sequence). The CDR3 DNA reads as TGTGCCTGGAGAGGAGACAGGGGGACTGAAGCTTTCTTT. This translates into CAWRGDRGTEAFF.

In this sample, this clone turned up once. The chain employs TRBV29-1 and TRBJ2-2; D possibly corresponds to TRBD1 (5 bases). Trimming removed 4 bases from V and 6 bases from J, with 6 bases in between. This CDR3 contains 11 residues. Germline CDR1 is SQVTM and CDR2 is ANQGSEA. The CDR3, as DNA: TGCAGCGTTGCAGGGTCCGGGGAGCTGTTTTTT. Protein: CSVAGSGELFF.

The chain couples TRBV27 to TRBJ2-3, with TRBD2 identical over 11 bases. The CDR3 is 19 residues long. The trim removed 4 bases at V and 3 bases at J, leaving 15 bases unmatched. The germline V gene has CDR1 MNHEY and CDR2 SMNVEV (reference sequence). The CDR3 reads CASSSPGGLAGGWTDTQYF. The CDR3 bases are TGTGCCAGCAGTTCTCCGGGGGGGCTAGCGGGAGGCTGGACAGATACGCAGTATTTT.

Only a few counts were recorded for this clone. The V and J genes are TRBV9 and TRBJ1-2; no firm D call. The CDR3 contains 11 residues. The germline CDR1 and CDR2 sequences are SGDLS and YYNGEE. The V and J ends lost 3 bases and 8 bases respectively, with 8 bases between them. This CDR3 is CASSDPRGYTF. In nucleotides, the CDR3 is TGTGCCAGCAGCGATCCGAGGGGCTACACCTTC.

The chain combines TRBV2 with TRBJ1-3; TRBD1 aligns across 7 bases. CDR1 is SNHLY, CDR2 FYNNEI, per germline. Trimming at V came to 6 bases and at J to 4 bases, leaving 6 bases not matched to a gene. The length of the CDR3 is 14 residues. The CDR3 protein is CASSPGTDGNTIYF. CDR3 DNA: TGTGCCAGCAGCCCCGGGACAGACGGAAACACCATATATTTT.

The chain has TRBV6-1 and TRBJ1-4; D may be TRBD1 (5 bases). Germline V gives CDR1 MNHNS, CDR2 SASEGT. Trimming removed 8 bases at V and 8 bases at J, with 15 bases between. The CDR3 runs to 13 residues. The CDR3 DNA is TGTGCCAGCGCGACAGACGCGCGGGAAAAACTGTTTTTT. Protein sequence: CASATDAREKLFF.

This chain connects TRBV7-9 to TRBJ1-1; D remains unclear. CDR3 size: 13 residues. Germline-derived CDR1 and CDR2 are SEHNR and FQNEAQ (reference sequence). V gave up 8 bases and J gave up 1 base, with 11 bases separating them. CDR3 region: CASLDKWNTEAFF. The CDR3, as DNA: TGTGCCAGCCTTGACAAATGGAACACTGAAGCTTTCTTT.

V usage is TRBV11-2 and J usage is TRBJ1-5, with 7 bases lining up with TRBD1. Germline trimming cut 5 bases from V and 0 bases from J; bases unmatched to any gene: 4. The length of the CDR3 is 15 residues. CDR1 and CDR2 (germline): SGHAT, FQNNGV. The CDR3 loop reads CASSPGGYSNQPQHF. CDR3 coding DNA: TGTGCCAGCAGCCCAGGGGGGTATAGCAATCAGCCCCAGCATTTT. Looking up the rest from reference TRBV11-2 and TRBJ1-5 gives the full variable domain: EAGVAQSPRYKIIEKRQSVAFWCNPISGHATLYWYQQILGQGPKLLIQFQNNGVVDDSQLPKDRFSAERLKGVDSTLKIQPAKLEDSAVYLCASSPGGYSNQPQHFGDGTRLSIL.

This clone was observed a single time. V is TRBV5-4 and J is TRBJ2-3, with TRBD1 identical over 8 bases. This CDR3 has 14 amino acids. With V trimmed by 4 bases and J by 5 bases, 6 bases remained unmatched. In germline, CDR1 is SGHNT, CDR2 YYREEE (reference sequence). The CDR3, as DNA: TGTGCCAGCAGCCAGGGGGCTCCCGGAGATACGCAGTATTTT. Protein: CASSQGAPGDTQYF.

V gene TRBV5-6 combines with J gene TRBJ2-7; 8 nucleotides align to TRBD2. Germline-derived CDR1 and CDR2 are SGHDT and YYEEEE. The CDR3 totals 15 residues. Trimming cost V 0 bases and J 2 bases; bases outside gene matches: 4. The CDR3 is CASSLGLATTYEQYF. The CDR3, as DNA: TGTGCCAGCAGCTTGGGACTAGCGACAACCTACGAGCAGTACTTC.

The chain recombines TRBV6-1 with TRBJ1-2, with D possibly TRBD1 on 6 matching bases. With 6 bases removed from V and 4 bases from J, the gap between germline ends came to 15 bases. The length of the CDR3 is 14 residues. Germline values: CDR1 MNHNS, CDR2 SASEGT. Written as DNA, the CDR3 is TGTGCCAGCAGGGGGGCTTCGATCCCCTATGGCTACACCTTC. It encodes CASRGASIPYGYTF.

The chain is built from TRBV5-5 and TRBJ1-1; D is perhaps TRBD1 (6 bases). V lost 4 bases, J lost 1 base, and 14 bases lay in between. Germline CDR1 reads SGHKS; CDR2 reads YYEKEE (reference sequence). There are 15 residues in the CDR3. CDR3 DNA sequence: TGTGCCAGCAGCACAATGACAGGCTGGAACACTGAAGCTTTCTTT. It is translated as CASSTMTGWNTEAFF.

For the CDR3, the DNA is TGCGCCAGCAGCCCGGGACAGGGCCGAGGCTACACCTTC. Protein: CASSPGQGRGYTF. The rearrangement links TRBV5-1 to TRBJ1-2; 9 positions match TRBD1. The CDR3 is 13 amino acids. The germline V gene has CDR1 SGHRS and CDR2 YFSETQ. V dropped 4 bases and J dropped 8; count of bases not matched to a gene: 6. The whole variable domain, remainder taken from reference TRBV5-1 and TRBJ1-2, is KAGVTQTPRYLIKTRGQQVTLSCSPISGHRSVSWYQQTPGQGLQFLFEYFSETQRNKGNFPGRFSGRQFSNSRSEMNVSTLELGDSALYLCASSPGQGRGYTFGSGTRLTVV.

This chain connects TRBV2 to TRBJ2-6, with TRBD2 as a possible D gene (6 bases). CDR3 length: 19 residues. The V gene's germline CDR1 is SNHLY and CDR2 FYNNEI. V was cut by 1 base and J by 1 base, with 17 bases left in between. CDR3 bases: TGTGCCAGCAGTGAAGGGTTAAATGGCGGGGTATCTGGGGCCAACGTCCTGACTTTC. It codes for CASSEGLNGGVSGANVLTF.

The V call is TRBV7-2, the J call TRBJ2-3; D gene ambiguous. CDR1 is SGHTA and CDR2 is FQGNSA in the germline V gene. This CDR3 spans 15 amino acids. V was cut by 1 base and J by 2 bases, with 10 bases left in between. As DNA, the CDR3 is TGTGCCAGCAGCTTAGTATGGCAGGTCACAGATACGCAGTATTTT. Its translation: CASSLVWQVTDTQYF.

CDR3 DNA: TGTGCCAGCATGAGGACTAGCGGGAGGGCCGGGGAGCTGTTTTTT. This translates into CASMRTSGRAGELFF. The rearrangement joins TRBV25-1 to TRBJ2-2, with TRBD2 matching 15 bases. The V gene end was trimmed by 7 bases and the J gene end by 6 bases; junction bases not matched to a gene: 3. This CDR3 region has 15 residues. CDR1 MGHDK and CDR2 SYGVNS come from the germline V gene.

With regard to this clone: The same CDR3 also results from other DNA sequences found in this sample. The chain couples TRBV5-1 to TRBJ2-3, with D uncertain. V lost 2 bases to trimming and J lost 0 bases, with 7 bases between them. The CDR3 is made up of 14 amino acids. CDR1 SGHRS and CDR2 YFSETQ come from the germline V gene. The chain's CDR3 is CASSLQSSTDTQYF. Written as DNA, the CDR3 is TGCGCCAGCAGCTTACAGTCCAGCACAGATACGCAGTATTTT.

V gene TRBV11-2 combines with J gene TRBJ1-1; 7 nucleotides line up with TRBD1. There are 15 residues in the CDR3. V gave up 4 bases and J gave up 1 base; unmatched junction bases: 6. Germline CDR1 reads SGHAT; CDR2 reads FQNNGV. Written as DNA, the CDR3 is TGTGCCAGCAGCTCCTGGACAGGTTCGAACACTGAAGCTTTCTTT. Protein sequence: CASSSWTGSNTEAFF.

The CDR3 nucleotides read TGTGCCAGCAGTACCACCGGGACTAGCGGGAGAAGAAAGTACTTC. Its protein product is CASSTTGTSGRRKYF. This chain uses TRBV27 with TRBJ2-7, with 14 bases lining up with TRBD2. Looked up from germline, CDR1 is MNHEY and CDR2 is SMNVEV (reference sequence). Trimming took 5 bases from V and 11 from J; bases not matched to a gene: 11. The CDR3 totals 15 residues.